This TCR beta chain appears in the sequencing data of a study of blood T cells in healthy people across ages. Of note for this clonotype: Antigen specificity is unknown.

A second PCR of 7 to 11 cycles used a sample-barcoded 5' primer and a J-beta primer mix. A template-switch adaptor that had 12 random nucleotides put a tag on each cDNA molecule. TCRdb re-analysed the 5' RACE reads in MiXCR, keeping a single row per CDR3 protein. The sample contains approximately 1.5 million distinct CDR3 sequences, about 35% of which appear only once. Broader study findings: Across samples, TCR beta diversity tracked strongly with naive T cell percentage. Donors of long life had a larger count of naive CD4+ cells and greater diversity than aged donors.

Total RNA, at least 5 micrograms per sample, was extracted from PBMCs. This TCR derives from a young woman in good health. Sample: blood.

In nucleotides, the CDR3 is TGCGCCAGCAGCTTGGTGACTAGCGGGAGTTCCGAGCAGTACTTC. Its translation is CASSLVTSGSSEQYF. The chain links TRBV5-1 to TRBJ2-4; 12 nucleotides agree with TRBD2. The assigned J gene may be wrong: the sequence end matches TRBJ2-7 better. Germline-derived CDR1 and CDR2 are SGHRS and YFSETQ. This CDR3 comprises 15 residues.